This TCR beta chain was recovered during a study of human T cells and chemical hapten exposure. MiXCR was run by TCRdb on the RACE reads, yielding one entry per CDR3 protein. The repertoire consists of under 200,000 distinct CDR3 sequences, with around a quarter occurring once and the leading ten covering approximately 2.1%. The CDR3 length is 13 residues. Trimming removed 6 bases at V and 2 bases at J, with 10 bases between. Comments on this clonotype: Its antigen is undetermined.

Time point meaning: patch test 3, about 24 weeks after DPC sensitization. Treatment defined: therapeutic diphenylcyclopropenone sensitization with weekly scalp DPC. The total RNA was obtained from whole blood that was not fractionated. Study findings and constraints: Expanded TCRs formed significantly more large CDR3 similarity clusters than controls.

The TCR comes from a young woman with alopecia areata. Some clones in this sample may be carry-over from other donors' samples. This sample comprised whole blood, obtained in connection with sensitization to the hapten diphenylcyclopropenone (DPC). The chain combines TRBV12-3 or TRBV12-4 with TRBJ2-5; D unclear. In nucleotides, the CDR3 is TGTGCCAGCAGCAGACATCTACAAGAGACCCAGTACTTC. Its translation is CASSRHLQETQYF.